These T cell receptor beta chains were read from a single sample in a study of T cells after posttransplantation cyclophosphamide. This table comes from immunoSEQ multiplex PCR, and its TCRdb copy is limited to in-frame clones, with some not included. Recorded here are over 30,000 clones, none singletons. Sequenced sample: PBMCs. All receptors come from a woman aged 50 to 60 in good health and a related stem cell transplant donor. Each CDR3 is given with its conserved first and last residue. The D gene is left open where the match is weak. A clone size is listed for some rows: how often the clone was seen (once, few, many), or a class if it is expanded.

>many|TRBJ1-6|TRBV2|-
CASTEASYHNSPLHF
TGTGCCAGCACGGAGGCAAGTTACCATAATTCACCCCTCCACTTT
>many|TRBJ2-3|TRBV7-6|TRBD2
CASRRGGPDTDTQYF
TGTGCCTCACGCCGGGGGGGGCCTGACACAGATACGCAGTATTTT
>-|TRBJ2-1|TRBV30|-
CAWNNGGQGDEQFF
TGTGCCTGGAACAACGGGGGGCAAGGGGATGAGCAGTTCTTC
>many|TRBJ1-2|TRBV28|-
CASSLIRGLGLNYGYTF
TGTGCCAGCAGTTTAATAAGGGGTTTGGGCCTTAACTATGGCTACACCTTC
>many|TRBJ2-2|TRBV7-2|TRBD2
CASSFRAGGRTGELFF
TGTGCCAGCAGCTTTAGAGCGGGGGGGCGAACCGGGGAGCTGTTTTTT
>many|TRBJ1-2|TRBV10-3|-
CAIRAVAGSNYGYTF
TGTGCCATCAGGGCGGTGGCAGGGTCTAACTATGGCTACACCTTC
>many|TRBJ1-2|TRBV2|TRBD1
CASSVFGTGGYGYTF
TGTGCCAGCAGTGTCTTCGGGACAGGGGGCTATGGCTACACCTTC
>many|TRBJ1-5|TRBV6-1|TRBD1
CASSWTGDYQPQHF
TGTGCCAGCAGTTGGACAGGGGATTACCAGCCCCAGCATTTT
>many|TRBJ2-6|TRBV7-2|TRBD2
CASSLVGGSGANVLTF
TGTGCCAGCAGCTTAGTGGGAGGGTCTGGGGCCAACGTCCTGACTTTC
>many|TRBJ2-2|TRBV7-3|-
CASSLAGLGELFF
TGTGCCAGCAGCTTGGCGGGGCTAGGGGAGCTGTTTTTT
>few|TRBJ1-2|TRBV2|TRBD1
CASSGTASLGGYTF
TGTGCCAGCAGCGGGACAGCTTCCCTGGGAGGCTACACCTTC
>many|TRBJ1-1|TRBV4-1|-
CASSQDLVGGGTEAFF
TGCGCCAGCAGCCAAGATCTAGTAGGGGGGGGTACTGAAGCTTTCTTT
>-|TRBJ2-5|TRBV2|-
CASSETRGQETQYF
TGTGCCAGCAGTGAAACGCGGGGACAAGAGACCCAGTACTTC
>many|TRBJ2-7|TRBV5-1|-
CASSSTEQSSYEQYF
TGCGCCAGCAGCTCAACAGAGCAAAGCTCCTACGAGCAGTACTTC
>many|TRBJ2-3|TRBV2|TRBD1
CASSDTGGADTQYF
TGTGCCAGCAGTGATACAGGGGGCGCAGATACGCAGTATTTT
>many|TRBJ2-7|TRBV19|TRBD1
CASSPHGDRGRYEQYF
TGTGCCAGTAGTCCTCACGGAGACAGGGGGAGGTACGAGCAGTACTTC
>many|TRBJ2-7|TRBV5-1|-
CASSLTESSYEQYF
TGCGCCAGCAGCTTGACGGAGAGCTCCTACGAGCAGTACTTC